The rows below give T cell receptor beta chains drawn from one sample of a study of cytomegalovirus exposure and HLA in healthy donors. Produced via immunoSEQ multiplex PCR; TCRdb's table is partial and in-frame only. The table records roughly 230,000 clones, more than 70% of them present only once. The sequenced sample was PBMCs. These receptors came from a boy under 18 in good health and CMV-seronegative. Both conserved end residues are part of each CDR3. The D gene is left open where the match is weak. Clone size is not always given. Where it is, it says once, few, many or a class for expanded clones.

D: .; V: TRBV4-1; size: .; J: TRBJ2-1; DNA: TGCGCCAGCAGCCAAGAGGGTCAGGGCCGGAATGAGCAGTTCTTC; CDR3: CASSQEGQGRNEQFF
D: .; V: TRBV7-9; size: .; J: TRBJ1-3; DNA: TGTGCCAGCAGCTCCATCCGGGGAGCCGGAAACACCATATATTTT; CDR3: CASSSIRGAGNTIYF
D: .; V: TRBV2; size: .; J: TRBJ2-7; DNA: TGTGCCAGCAGACCAGCGGACGAGACCTACGAGCAGTACTTC; CDR3: CASRPADETYEQYF
D: TRBD2; V: TRBV5-1; size: .; J: TRBJ2-3; DNA: TGCGCCAGCAGCTGGACTAGCGGGGGGGCAGATACGCAGTATTTT; CDR3: CASSWTSGGADTQYF
D: .; V: TRBV29-1; size: .; J: TRBJ2-1; DNA: TGCAGCGTGGGAGAATCCGGGCGAGGGCAGTTCTTC; CDR3: CSVGESGRGQFF
D: TRBD1; V: TRBV4-1; size: .; J: TRBJ1-6; DNA: TGCGCCAGCAGCCAAGGAGGGGGCCGGGGAGAATCCCTCCACTTT; CDR3: CASSQGGGRGESLHF
D: TRBD1; V: TRBV7-9; size: .; J: TRBJ2-1; DNA: TGTGCCAGCAGCTCTGCCAGGGGGTATGAGCAGTTCTTC; CDR3: CASSSARGYEQFF
D: TRBD1; V: TRBV7-6; size: .; J: TRBJ2-7; DNA: TGTGCCAGCAGCTCATTGAGGGGACAGAGACCCTACGAGCAGTACTTC; CDR3: CASSSLRGQRPYEQYF
D: TRBD2; V: TRBV6-1; size: .; J: TRBJ2-4; DNA: TGTGCCAGCAGTGAATGGGAGGGTTCGGCCAAAAACATTCAGTACTTC; CDR3: CASSEWEGSAKNIQYF
D: .; V: TRBV7-9; size: .; J: TRBJ2-3; DNA: TGTGCCAGCAGCTTCGAAGGAGCTAGCACAGATACGCAGTATTTT; CDR3: CASSFEGASTDTQYF
D: .; V: TRBV11-3; size: few; J: TRBJ1-4; DNA: TGTGCCAGCAGCTTGGGGCAAGCTAATGAAAAACTGTTTTTT; CDR3: CASSLGQANEKLFF
D: TRBD1; V: TRBV6-1; size: .; J: TRBJ2-1; DNA: TGTGCCAGCAGTGAAAGGGGGCAATTATCCTACAATGAGCAGTTCTTC; CDR3: CASSERGQLSYNEQFF
D: TRBD1; V: TRBV7-3; size: .; J: TRBJ1-1; DNA: TGTGCCAGCAGCTTAGAGCCCGACAGGGACGCTTTCTTT; CDR3: CASSLEPDRDAFF
D: .; V: TRBV7-2; size: .; J: TRBJ2-7; DNA: TGTGCCAGCAGCTTTGGGGGGTGGGAGTACGAGCAGTACTTC; CDR3: CASSFGGWEYEQYF
D: TRBD1; V: TRBV13; size: once; J: TRBJ2-3; DNA: TGTGCCAGCAGCTCCGCCCGGGACAGAGACACAGATACGCAGTATTTT; CDR3: CASSSARDRDTDTQYF
D: .; V: TRBV29-1; size: .; J: TRBJ2-7; DNA: TGCAGCGTCGGTCCACGGACAGCAACCTACGAGCAGTACTTC; CDR3: CSVGPRTATYEQYF